Below, one T cell receptor beta chain is given with its context. The data belong to a study of patients and donors after allogeneic stem cell transplantation. TCRdb reanalysed the RT-PCR reads using MiXCR and keeps one entry per CDR3 protein. Of some 960,000 distinct CDR3 sequences listed, 18% are singletons. Germline V lookup: CDR1 LGHDT, CDR2 YNNKEL (reference sequence). V was clipped by 1 base and J by 4 bases, with 13 bases between them. This CDR3 contains 16 residues. The V call is TRBV3-1, the J call TRBJ2-2, with a tentative D call TRBD1 (5 bases). The material sequenced was blood, either unsorted or a sorted T cell fraction (not recorded which). The origin of this receptor is a human donor who was either an allogeneic HSCT recipient or a stem cell or donor lymphocyte infusion donor (not recorded which). It is not recorded whose cells these are; they may come from a transplant donor. Here the CDR3 DNA reads TGTGCCAGCAGCCAAGGTAGCAGGGTGGGCACCGGGGAGCTGTTTTTT. It is translated as CASSQGSRVGTGELFF.